The 26 T cell receptor beta chains below were found in one sample sequenced in a study of blood T cells in healthy people across ages. Alongside a J-beta primer mix, a sample-barcoded 5' primer served in a second PCR lasting roughly 7 to 12 cycles. In TCRdb, the 5' RACE reads were re-called with MiXCR into one record per CDR3 protein. The sample has almost 550,000 distinct CDR3 sequences, nearly 25% seen once. The sample was also reused in another study, on T cells of mothers and their children.

The sequenced material came from blood. Receptor source: a boy aged 5-17 years in good health.

This clonotype was seen once. The chain links TRBV7-2 to TRBJ2-1; 10 bases agree with TRBD2. The tail of the sequence fits TRBJ2-5 better, so the J call may be wrong. The CDR3 runs 16 residues. Germline V CDR1 and CDR2: SGHTA, FQGNSA. The CDR3 DNA is TGTGCCAGCAGCCTCACGGGTGCAGCGGGAGGGGAGACCCAGTACTTC. The encoded protein is CASSLTGAAGGETQYF.

The chain combines TRBV20-1 with TRBJ2-7; 9 nucleotides match TRBD1. Trimming at V came to 3 bases and at J to 9 bases, leaving 12 bases not matched to a gene. The CDR3 extends over 14 amino acids. CDR1 is DFQATT, CDR2 SNEGSKA, per germline (reference sequence). CDR3 loop: CSASISGQGSGQYF. DNA of the CDR3: TGCAGTGCTAGTATCTCGGGACAGGGTTCCGGGCAGTACTTC.

Concerning this clonotype itself: A much larger clone differs from this one at a single base, so this may be a read error. The chain recombines TRBV20-1 with TRBJ1-2; TRBD1 agrees at 7 bases. Germline loops: CDR1 DFQATT, CDR2 SNEGSKA (reference sequence). CDR3 size: 14 residues. CDR3 protein: CSASPGQANYDYTF. As DNA, the CDR3 is TGCAGTGCTAGTCCCGGACAGGCGAACTATGACTACACCTTC.

This rearrangement joins TRBV5-1 to TRBJ2-3; 9 nucleotides match TRBD2. The V and J ends lost 4 bases and 1 base, in that order; junction bases with no gene match: 19. This CDR3 is built from 20 residues. Germline CDR1 is SGHRS and CDR2 is YFSETQ. For the CDR3, the DNA is TGCGCCAGCAGCCGGAAGGCTAGCGGGGCCACCACCTCTGGCACAGATACGCAGTATTTT. It specifies CASSRKASGATTSGTDTQYF.

The chain has TRBV28 and TRBJ2-7, with a tentative D call TRBD2 (6 bases). CDR1 is MDHEN and CDR2 is SYDVKM in the germline V gene. Trimming pared 4 bases from V and 2 bases from J, leaving 12 bases between. This CDR3 is built from 14 residues. The CDR3 coding sequence is TGTGCCAGCAGTTCGCGGGGCCGCCCCTACGAGCAGTACTTC. This sequence encodes CASSSRGRPYEQYF. The variable domain in full, with the rest retrieved from reference TRBV28 and TRBJ2-7, is DVKVTQSSRYLVKRTGEKVFLECVQDMDHENMFWYRQDPGLGLRLIYFSYDVKMKEKGDIPEGYSVSREKKERFSLILESASTNQTSMYLCASSSRGRPYEQYFGPGTRLTVT.

This clonotype was detected only a few times. The chain links TRBV20-1 to TRBJ1-1, with 7 bases matching TRBD1. Per germline, CDR1 DFQATT and CDR2 SNEGSKA (reference sequence). This CDR3 has 13 amino acids. The DNA of the CDR3 is TGCAAAAGGGGGCCACAGGGGAACACTGAAGCTTTCTTT. It specifies CKRGPQGNTEAFF.

This clonotype was detected only a few times. The chain uses TRBV27 and TRBJ2-7, with D maybe TRBD1 (5 bases). The CDR3 spans 15 residues. Trimming left V 2 bases short and J 0 bases short, with 11 bases between. Germline CDR1 MNHEY, CDR2 SMNVEV (reference sequence). CDR3 in amino acids: CASSLLDSRSYEQYF. DNA for the CDR3: TGTGCCAGCAGTTTACTCGACAGCCGCTCCTACGAGCAGTACTTC.

This rearrangement joins TRBV7-8 to TRBJ2-4; 13 nucleotides match TRBD2. V dropped 5 bases and J dropped 0; count of bases not matched to a gene: 10. The germline CDR1 and CDR2 sequences are SGHVS and FQNEAQ. CDR3 length: 19 residues. The CDR3 sequence: CASSHRLAGGLLAKNIQYF. The DNA for the CDR3 is TGTGCCAGCAGCCATCGACTAGCGGGAGGCTTACTAGCCAAAAACATTCAGTACTTC.

In its sample, this clonotype was seen a few times. The chain links TRBV28 to TRBJ1-4, with D possibly matching TRBD1 (6 bases). CDR3 length: 20 residues. The V end was cut by 3 bases, the J end by 5 bases, with 28 bases between. Germline V CDR1 and CDR2: MDHEN, SYDVKM. Written as DNA, the CDR3 is TGTGCCAGCAGTTTTAGGCGGGGGCGATTAATCTCCCAAGAAAATGAAAAACTGTTTTTT. It yields the protein CASSFRRGRLISQENEKLFF. Full variable domain (remainder filled in from reference TRBV28 and TRBJ1-4): DVKVTQSSRYLVKRTGEKVFLECVQDMDHENMFWYRQDPGLGLRLIYFSYDVKMKEKGDIPEGYSVSREKKERFSLILESASTNQTSMYLCASSFRRGRLISQENEKLFFGSGTQLSVL.

This chain joins TRBV27 and TRBJ1-2; 8 bases agree with TRBD1. The CDR3 is 16 residues long. Germline CDR1 MNHEY, CDR2 SMNVEV (reference sequence). V lost 5 bases to trimming and J lost 6 bases; unmatched junction nucleotides: 14. Written as DNA, the CDR3 is TGTGCCAGCAGTCCGAACCGGGACAGGTCTCTCGATGGCTACACCTTC. It specifies CASSPNRDRSLDGYTF.

J is TRBJ2-7 and V is TRBV4-3; TRBD2 aligns across 10 bases. J was trimmed by 7 bases and V by 0 bases; bases with no gene match: 9. Germline CDR1 is LGHNA and CDR2 is YSLEER. The CDR3 totals 16 residues. The CDR3 bases are TGCGCCAGCAGCCAAGATACCAGCGGGGGGGCCCTTGAGCAGTACTTC. Translating gives CASSQDTSGGALEQYF.

This clonotype has more than one count but fewer than ten. The V and J genes are TRBV6-6 and TRBJ2-4; maybe TRBD1 (7 bases). Germline loops: CDR1 MNHNY, CDR2 SVGAGI (reference sequence). Trimming cost V 7 bases and J 6 bases, with 13 bases left between them. The CDR3 contains 13 residues. The CDR3 DNA follows: TGTGCCAGCATGGAGGGGGCAACAAACATTCAGTACTTC. Translating gives CASMEGATNIQYF.

The genes are TRBV12-3 or TRBV12-4 and TRBJ2-5, with a weak D call TRBD1 (5 bases). The DNA matches TRBJ2-1 better at its end, which makes the J call doubtful. The CDR3 is 15 amino acids. The CDR3 loop reads CASSLSGARGNEQFF. Here the CDR3 DNA reads TGTGCCAGCAGTTTATCGGGCGCAAGGGGCAATGAGCAGTTCTTC.

The chain links TRBV7-2 to TRBJ1-5, with 10 bases matching TRBD1. J lost 6 bases, V lost 5 bases, and 7 bases had no gene match. This CDR3 contains 15 residues. Germline V gene data show CDR1 as SGHTA and CDR2 as FQGNSA. The CDR3 loop reads CASSPGGQGSQPQHF. In DNA form, the CDR3 reads TGTGCCAGCAGCCCGGGGGGACAGGGGAGTCAGCCCCAGCATTTT.

CDR3 residues: CASSLEHLYGYTF. The CDR3 DNA reads as TGTGCCAGCAGCTTAGAACACCTCTATGGCTACACCTTC. The chain recombines TRBV7-8 with TRBJ1-2; D is unresolved. Trimming took off 1 base at V and 4 bases at J, with 7 bases between the two ends. The CDR3 covers 13 residues. Germline V gene lookup returns CDR1 SGHVS and CDR2 FQNEAQ.

This chain connects TRBV7-2 to TRBJ2-3; 8 bases agree with TRBD2. Germline lookup yields CDR1 SGHTA and CDR2 FQGNSA. The CDR3 covers 18 residues. J was trimmed by 3 bases and V by 1 base; bases with no gene match: 12. Here the CDR3 reads CASSLEFSGSAPTDTQYF. Written as DNA, the CDR3 is TGTGCCAGCAGCTTAGAGTTCAGCGGGAGTGCACCTACAGATACGCAGTATTTT.

This rearrangement joins TRBV20-1 to TRBJ2-3; the match to TRBD2 covers 9 bases. The CDR3 totals 18 residues. Trimming removed 6 bases from V and 0 bases from J; junction bases left unmatched: 16. Looked up from germline, CDR1 is DFQATT and CDR2 is SNEGSKA (reference sequence). Here the CDR3 reads CSALKASSAGGSTDTQYF. The DNA of the CDR3 is TGCAGTGCCCTTAAGGCATCCTCAGCGGGGGGTAGCACAGATACGCAGTATTTT.

The V call is TRBV13, the J call TRBJ2-1, with 10 nucleotides matching TRBD1. V was clipped by 3 bases and J by 5 bases; unmatched bases: 4. CDR1 is PRHDT, CDR2 FYEKMQ, per germline (reference sequence). The CDR3 is 15 residues long. The DNA for the CDR3 is TGTGCCAGCAGCTTCACCGGGACAGGGGACAATGAGCAGTTCTTC. Protein product: CASSFTGTGDNEQFF.

The V call is TRBV29-1, the J call TRBJ2-5; D is uncertain. Germline CDR1 and CDR2: SQVTM and ANQGSEA. This CDR3 is built from 11 residues. The V end was cut by 8 bases, the J end by 0 bases, with 7 bases between. The CDR3 DNA reads TGCAGCCCAGCCTACCAAGAGACCCAGTACTTC. Residues: CSPAYQETQYF.

The chain has TRBV28 and TRBJ1-2, with D possibly being TRBD1 (6 bases). This CDR3 region has 13 residues. The V gene's germline CDR1 is MDHEN and CDR2 SYDVKM. V lost 7 bases and J lost 7, with 16 bases in between. The chain's CDR3 is CASTGAPPTGYTF. The CDR3 DNA sequence: TGTGCCAGCACAGGGGCACCGCCAACTGGCTACACCTTC.

The rearrangement uses TRBV7-9 and TRBJ2-1; D may be TRBD1 (6 bases). V dropped 4 bases and J dropped 7 bases, with 8 bases sitting between them. This CDR3 is 12 amino acids long. CDR1 and CDR2 from the germline V gene are SEHNR and FQNEAQ (reference sequence). Written as DNA, the CDR3 is TGTGCCAGCAGCTCGAGGGGGAATGAGCAGTTCTTC. Translating gives CASSSRGNEQFF.

There are many counts of this clonotype. The CDR3 nucleotides are TGTGCCAGCCGGTCCACCGGGGAGCTGTTTTTT. Translating gives CASRSTGELFF. The J gene is TRBJ2-2, the V gene TRBV21-1. TRBV21-1 is noted as a pseudogene. The CDR3 has 11 amino acids.

To note about this clonotype: A much more abundant neighbour one base away suggests this may be a read error. CDR3 region: CAGSSGGGYEQYF. CDR3 DNA sequence: TGTGCCGGCAGTTCAGGGGGCGGCTACGAGCAGTACTTC. The rearrangement joins TRBV27 to TRBJ2-5; TRBD1 agrees at 8 bases. The end of the DNA fits TRBJ2-7 better, so the J call may be wrong. Germline values: CDR1 MNHEY, CDR2 SMNVEV (reference sequence). The CDR3 totals 13 residues.

The rearrangement joins TRBV15 to TRBJ2-4; 7 positions match TRBD2. Per the germline V gene, CDR1 is LNHNV and CDR2 is YYDKDF (reference sequence). The CDR3 has 14 residues. Losses at the gene ends were 0 bases for V and 9 bases for J; bases not matched to a gene: 5. The CDR3 DNA reads TGTGCCACCAGCAGAGATGGGAGGGCTGGCATTCAGTACTTC. This sequence encodes CATSRDGRAGIQYF.

V gene TRBV20-1 combines with J gene TRBJ2-5, with TRBD2 identical over 11 bases. The CDR3 is 17 amino acids. Unmatched junction bases numbered 12, after V lost 1 base and J lost 5 bases. Germline V CDR1 and CDR2: DFQATT, SNEGSKA (reference sequence). CDR3 nucleotides: TGCAGTGCTAGAGTTGAGGCTAGCGGGGGGCAGTGGGAGACCCAGTACTTC. This translates into CSARVEASGGQWETQYF.

The J gene is TRBJ1-2, the V gene TRBV29-1; no reliable D call. The V gene lost 1 base and the J gene lost 6 bases, with 6 bases spanning the gap. Germline CDR1 SQVTM, CDR2 ANQGSEA. This CDR3 is built from 11 residues. The CDR3 DNA reads as TGCAGCGTTGAAGGGGTAAATGGCTACACCTTC. This sequence encodes CSVEGVNGYTF.